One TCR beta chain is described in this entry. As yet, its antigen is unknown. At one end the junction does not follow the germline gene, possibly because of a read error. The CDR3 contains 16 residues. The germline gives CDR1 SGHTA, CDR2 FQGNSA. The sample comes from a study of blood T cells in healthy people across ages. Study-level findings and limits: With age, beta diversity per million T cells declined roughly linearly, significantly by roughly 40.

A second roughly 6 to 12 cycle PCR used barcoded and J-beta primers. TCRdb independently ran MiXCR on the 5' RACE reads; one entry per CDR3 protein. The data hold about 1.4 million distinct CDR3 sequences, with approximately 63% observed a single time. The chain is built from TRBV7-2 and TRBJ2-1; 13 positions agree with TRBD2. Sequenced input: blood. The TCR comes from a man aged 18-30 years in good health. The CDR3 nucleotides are TGTGCCAGCAGCTCCCAACTAGCGGGAGGGCCAGAAGAGCGGTTCTTC. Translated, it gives CASSSQLAGGPEERFF.